Listed here are 24 T cell receptor beta chains from one sample, sequenced in a study of T cell repertoires in cytomegalovirus infection. TCRdb reanalysed the reads using MiXCR and keeps one entry per CDR3 protein. This repertoire shows roughly 80,000 distinct CDR3 sequences, more than 20% found once; its top ten account for approximately 49%. No cognate antigen is known for these TCRs. Sequencing was performed on CD8+ T cells from cultured PBMCs, taken from culture after CMV antigen stimulation. The receptors stem from a human donor in good health (CMV status not recorded). Some clones in this sample may be carry-over from other donors' samples.

V and J are TRBV14 and TRBJ2-7, with 7 bases lining up with TRBD2. Trimming at V came to 5 bases and at J to 4 bases, leaving 2 bases not matched to a gene. The CDR3 contains 12 residues. Per the germline V gene, CDR1 is SGHDN and CDR2 is FVKESK. In DNA form, the CDR3 reads TGTGCCAGCAGCTACGGGGGGTACGAGCAGTACTTC. Residues: CASSYGGYEQYF.

The chain is built from TRBV4-2 and TRBJ2-7, with D unclear. Germline V gene lookup returns CDR1 LGHNA and CDR2 YNFKEQ. V lost 4 bases, J lost 6 bases, and 13 bases lay in between. The CDR3 has 13 amino acids. CDR3 protein: CASSLGESIEQYF. In DNA, the CDR3 is TGTGCCAGCAGCCTGGGTGAGAGTATCGAGCAGTACTTC.

This clonotype was recorded many times. The CDR3 loop reads CASSPRAGAGGPAAGELFF. The CDR3 DNA sequence: TGTGCCAGCAGCCCCCGGGCGGGGGCGGGAGGGCCCGCCGCCGGGGAGCTGTTTTTT. The V gene is TRBV7-6, the J gene TRBJ2-2, with TRBD2 matching over 9 bases. Per germline, CDR1 SGHVS and CDR2 FNYEAQ. Losses at the gene ends were 5 bases for V and 6 bases for J; bases not matched to a gene: 19. The CDR3 runs 19 residues.

This clonotype was seen more than once but under ten times. This chain joins TRBV20-1 and TRBJ1-1; TRBD1 is a possible D gene (5 bases). Per the germline V gene, CDR1 is DFQATT and CDR2 is SNEGSKA (reference sequence). This CDR3 region has 11 residues. CDR3 amino acids: CRGDVNTEAFF. CDR3 nucleotide sequence: TGCAGGGGGGACGTGAACACTGAAGCTTTCTTT.

The chain joins TRBV5-1 to TRBJ1-2; tentatively, D is TRBD1 (5 bases). The germline V gene encodes CDR1 SGHRS and CDR2 YFSETQ. The CDR3 runs 14 residues. Trimming cost V 0 bases and J 5 bases, with 11 bases left between them. The CDR3 DNA follows: TGCGCCAGCAGCTTGGCCGGGAAGGGGTATGGCTACACCTTC. Its translation: CASSLAGKGYGYTF. Together with reference TRBV5-1 and TRBJ1-2, the CDR3 gives the full variable domain: KAGVTQTPRYLIKTRGQQVTLSCSPISGHRSVSWYQQTPGQGLQFLFEYFSETQRNKGNFPGRFSGRQFSNSRSEMNVSTLELGDSALYLCASSLAGKGYGYTFGSGTRLTVV.

This clonotype was seen ten or more times. This sequence joins TRBV7-2 and TRBJ2-7, with TRBD2 matching 11 bases. This CDR3 has 15 residues. Trimming removed 3 bases from V and 5 bases from J; junction bases left unmatched: 6. The germline CDR1 and CDR2 sequences are SGHTA and FQGNSA. The CDR3 DNA follows: TGTGCCAGCAGCTTCGTAGCGGGAGGGCGCGACGAGCAGTACTTC. Translated, it gives CASSFVAGGRDEQYF.

This clonotype was seen many times. The rearrangement uses TRBV27 and TRBJ2-3; 10 bases are a match to TRBD2. CDR1 is MNHEY, CDR2 SMNVEV, per germline (reference sequence). This CDR3 is 15 amino acids long. Trimming at V came to 5 bases and at J to 5 bases, leaving 7 bases not matched to a gene. The CDR3 sequence is CASSPAPSGGDTQYF. Written as DNA, the CDR3 is TGTGCCAGCAGTCCCGCCCCTAGCGGGGGAGATACGCAGTATTTT.

This clonotype came up many times. The chain has TRBV7-6 and TRBJ2-7; the D is unclear. V lost 3 bases and J 3 bases, leaving 9 bases between the germline ends. Germline V gives CDR1 SGHVS, CDR2 FNYEAQ. This CDR3 is 13 amino acids long. The CDR3 loop is CASSFKSNYEQYF. The CDR3 nucleotides are TGTGCCAGCAGCTTTAAATCCAACTACGAGCAGTACTTC.

This clonotype was counted only a few times. The chain recombines TRBV15 with TRBJ2-1; 11 nucleotides align to TRBD1. The CDR3 consists of 15 residues. The germline V gene has CDR1 LNHNV and CDR2 YYDKDF (reference sequence). The ends lost 8 bases at V and 7 bases at J; junction bases unmatched: 10. Here the CDR3 DNA reads TGTGCCACCTTACGGACAGGGGGCGCGGGAAATGAGCAGTTCTTC. Translating it yields CATLRTGGAGNEQFF.

This clonotype was picked up a small number of times. The J gene is TRBJ1-1, the V gene TRBV2; no firm D call. CDR3 length: 14 amino acids. Germline-derived CDR1 and CDR2 are SNHLY and FYNNEI. Trimming took off 8 bases at V and 1 base at J, with 14 bases between the two ends. CDR3 in DNA: TGTGCCAGCGTCCGCTCGGCACAGAACACTGAAGCTTTCTTT. It is translated as CASVRSAQNTEAFF.

CDR3 sequence (DNA): TGTGCCAGCAGTTTTGAAGGGGCCGGGTCACCCCTCCACTTT. Protein sequence: CASSFEGAGSPLHF. The rearrangement links TRBV28 to TRBJ1-6; TRBD1 might be the D (5 bases). This CDR3 region has 14 residues. Germline CDR1 is MDHEN and CDR2 is SYDVKM. V dropped 3 bases and J dropped 10 bases, with 13 bases sitting between them. The full variable domain, in which reference TRBV28 and TRBJ1-6 provide the parts outside the CDR3, is DVKVTQSSRYLVKRTGEKVFLECVQDMDHENMFWYRQDPGLGLRLIYFSYDVKMKEKGDIPEGYSVSREKKERFSLILESASTNQTSMYLCASSFEGAGSPLHFGNGTRLTVT.

This clonotype was picked up a small number of times. The chain uses TRBV5-1 and TRBJ1-2, with 7 bases that match TRBD1. The junction had 9 bases not matched to a gene; V was cut back by 4 bases and J by 6 bases. The CDR3 extends over 14 amino acids. CDR1 and CDR2 (germline): SGHRS, YFSETQ. DNA for the CDR3: TGCGCCAGCAGCGCGGACAGGCCGAGGGATGGCTACACCTTC. Translation gives CASSADRPRDGYTF. The complete variable domain, with remaining parts taken from reference TRBV5-1 and TRBJ1-2, reads KAGVTQTPRYLIKTRGQQVTLSCSPISGHRSVSWYQQTPGQGLQFLFEYFSETQRNKGNFPGRFSGRQFSNSRSEMNVSTLELGDSALYLCASSADRPRDGYTFGSGTRLTVV.

The V call is TRBV5-1, the J call TRBJ2-1, with 10 bases that match TRBD2. CDR3 length: 15 residues. V was clipped by 4 bases and J by 4 bases; unmatched bases: 5. CDR1 is SGHRS, CDR2 YFSETQ, per germline. The CDR3 DNA reads as TGCGCCAGCAGCCCCGGGACTAGCGCTTACAATGAGCAGTTCTTC. Translating it yields CASSPGTSAYNEQFF.

This clonotype was observed a few times. The gene calls are TRBV7-9 and TRBJ1-4; tentative D call: TRBD1 (5 bases). With 3 bases removed from V and 14 bases from J, the gap between germline ends came to 13 bases. The CDR3 covers 12 residues. The germline gives CDR1 SEHNR, CDR2 FQNEAQ (reference sequence). CDR3 sequence reads: CASSLGPMGLFF. Here the CDR3 DNA reads TGTGCCAGCAGCTTGGGACCAATGGGGCTGTTTTTT.

This clonotype was seen a few times. The chain is built from TRBV2 and TRBJ2-1; D call uncertain. Trimming pared 3 bases from V and 6 bases from J, leaving 12 bases between. The CDR3 is 14 amino acids. The germline V gene has CDR1 SNHLY and CDR2 FYNNEI. CDR3 loop: CASSEGLPPNEQFF. CDR3 coding DNA: TGTGCCAGCAGTGAGGGTCTCCCCCCCAATGAGCAGTTCTTC.

The chain carries TRBV27 and TRBJ2-7; 7 nucleotides agree with TRBD1. Germline loops: CDR1 MNHEY, CDR2 SMNVEV (reference sequence). The V gene end was trimmed by 4 bases and the J gene end by 0 bases; junction bases not matched to a gene: 3. This CDR3 spans 14 amino acids. The CDR3 protein is CASSSYRGSYEQYF. The CDR3 bases are TGTGCCAGCAGTTCCTACAGGGGCTCCTACGAGCAGTACTTC.

The CDR3 DNA is TGCAGTGCTAGAGATCGGGCTAGCGGGGGATACGAGCAGTACTTC. Its protein product is CSARDRASGGYEQYF. This chain joins TRBV20-1 and TRBJ2-7, with 10 bases that match TRBD2. The CDR3 sequence is 15 residues long. Looked up from germline, CDR1 is DFQATT and CDR2 is SNEGSKA (reference sequence). Trimming took 0 bases from V and 4 from J; bases not matched to a gene: 6.

This clonotype was detected a few times. The chain recombines TRBV7-3 with TRBJ2-1; 8 nucleotides match TRBD1. The CDR3 contains 14 residues. Germline CDR1 and CDR2: SGHTA and FQGTGA. V was clipped by 5 bases and J by 6 bases; unmatched bases: 6. CDR3 amino acids: CASSPQGAGNEQFF. CDR3 in DNA: TGTGCCAGCAGCCCCCAGGGGGCGGGCAATGAGCAGTTCTTC.

This clonotype turned up a few times. In nucleotides, the CDR3 is TGTGCCACCGGTTGGGGGGAGACGGGCAATCAGCCCCAGCATTTT. The encoded protein is CATGWGETGNQPQHF. The chain joins TRBV28 to TRBJ1-5; a weak D match, TRBD1 (5 bases). The germline gives CDR1 MDHEN, CDR2 SYDVKM. CDR3 length equals 15 residues. V lost 10 bases, J lost 2 bases, and 18 bases lay in between.

This clonotype was found many times. The rearrangement uses TRBV7-9 and TRBJ2-3; perhaps TRBD1 as D (6 bases). Germline CDR1 SEHNR, CDR2 FQNEAQ (reference sequence). V lost 5 bases and J 0 bases, leaving 15 bases between the germline ends. The CDR3 is 16 residues long. The CDR3 bases are TGTGCCAGCAGCGGACGGACAGCTACTAGCACAGATACGCAGTATTTT. It is translated as CASSGRTATSTDTQYF.

This rearrangement joins TRBV5-1 to TRBJ2-5; TRBD2 is a possible D gene (6 bases). The CDR3 sequence is 14 residues long. The germline V gene has CDR1 SGHRS and CDR2 YFSETQ. Trimming left V 0 bases short and J 2 bases short, with 8 bases between. The CDR3 region has the DNA TGCGCCAGCAGCTTGGCGGAGGGTCAAGAGACCCAGTACTTC. Its translation: CASSLAEGQETQYF. Full variable domain (missing parts from reference TRBV5-1 and TRBJ2-5): KAGVTQTPRYLIKTRGQQVTLSCSPISGHRSVSWYQQTPGQGLQFLFEYFSETQRNKGNFPGRFSGRQFSNSRSEMNVSTLELGDSALYLCASSLAEGQETQYFGPGTRLLVL.

This clonotype was recorded a few times. The chain uses TRBV6-5 and TRBJ1-1; 8 bases are a match to TRBD1. Germline V lookup: CDR1 MNHEY, CDR2 SVGAGI. This CDR3 is 15 amino acids long. Trimming cost V 2 bases and J 4 bases; bases outside gene matches: 6. CDR3 protein: CASSYQGARGTEAFF. The CDR3 coding sequence is TGTGCCAGCAGTTACCAGGGGGCGCGGGGCACTGAAGCTTTCTTT.

This clonotype has just a few counts. The V and J genes are TRBV20-1 and TRBJ2-3, with 7 bases fitting TRBD2. J gave up 3 bases and V 6 bases, and 12 bases lay outside the gene matches. Germline CDR1 DFQATT, CDR2 SNEGSKA (reference sequence). This CDR3 has 15 residues. The DNA of the CDR3 is TGCAGTGCCCTTGGCCTAGCGGCCGCGACAGATACGCAGTATTTT. Its protein product is CSALGLAAATDTQYF.

This clonotype was seen only a few times. J is TRBJ2-5 and V is TRBV12-3 or TRBV12-4; TRBD1 might be the D (5 bases). This CDR3 comprises 13 residues. V was shortened by 3 bases and J by 5 bases, with 10 bases between the two germline ends. CDR3 in amino acids: CASSFGARETQYF. CDR3 in DNA: TGTGCCAGCAGTTTTGGGGCCCGGGAGACCCAGTACTTC.